This TCR beta chain was identified during a study of tissue T cells after allogeneic stem cell transplantation. V lost 1 base and J lost 5; bases outside the gene matches: 7. This CDR3 is 16 amino acids long. In germline, CDR1 is LNHNV, CDR2 YYDKDF (reference sequence). Study outcomes and limitations: TCR repertoires tracked anatomic similarity, regardless of disease or transplant status.

Here immunoSEQ multiplex PCR was the method, and the copy in TCRdb shows in-frame clones only, minus some. This sample has about 9,800 clones, with 60% to 75% found just once. About this clone itself: Its cognate antigen is unknown.

The chain links TRBV15 to TRBJ2-2; 7 nucleotides agree with TRBD2. Source: tissue from the ileum, taken at autopsy. The TCR was taken from a woman aged 18 to 55 with breast cancer. Here the CDR3 reads CATSRVRGTETGELFF. The CDR3 nucleotides are TGTGCCACCAGCAGAGTGCGGGGGACGGAGACCGGGGAGCTGTTTTTT.